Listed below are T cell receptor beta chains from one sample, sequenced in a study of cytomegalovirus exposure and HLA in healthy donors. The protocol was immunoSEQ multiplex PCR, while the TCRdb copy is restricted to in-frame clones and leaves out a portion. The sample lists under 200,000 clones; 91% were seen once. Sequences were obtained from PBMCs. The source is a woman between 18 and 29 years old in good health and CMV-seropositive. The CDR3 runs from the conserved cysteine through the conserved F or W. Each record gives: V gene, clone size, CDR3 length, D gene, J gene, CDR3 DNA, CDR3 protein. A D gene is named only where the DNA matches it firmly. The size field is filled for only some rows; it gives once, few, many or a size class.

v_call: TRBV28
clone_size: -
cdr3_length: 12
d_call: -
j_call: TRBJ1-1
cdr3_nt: TGTGCCATCGCGGGGGGGCACACTGAAGCTTTCTTT
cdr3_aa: CAIAGGHTEAFF

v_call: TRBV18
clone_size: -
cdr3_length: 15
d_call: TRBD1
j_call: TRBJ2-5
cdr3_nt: TGTGCCAGCTCGTCCGGGACAGGGGAGCTGGAGACCCAGTACTTC
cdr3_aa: CASSSGTGELETQYF

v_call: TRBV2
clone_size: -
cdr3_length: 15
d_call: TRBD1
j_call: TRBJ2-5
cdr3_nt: TGTGCCAGCAGTCGGGACAGGGGGAACCAAGAGACCCAGTACTTC
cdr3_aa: CASSRDRGNQETQYF

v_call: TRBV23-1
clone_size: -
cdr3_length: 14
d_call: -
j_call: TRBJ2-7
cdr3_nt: TGCGCCAGCAGTCAAGACAGTAGCTCCTACGAGCAGTACTTC
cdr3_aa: CASSQDSSSYEQYF

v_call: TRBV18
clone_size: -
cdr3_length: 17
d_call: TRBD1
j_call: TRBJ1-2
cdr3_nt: TGTGCCAGCTCACTCTACCCGGTCCGTGAGGGGGCTCGTGGCTACACCTTC
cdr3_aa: CASSLYPVREGARGYTF

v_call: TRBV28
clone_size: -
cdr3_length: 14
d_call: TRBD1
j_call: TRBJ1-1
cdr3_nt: TGTGCCAGCAGACCCGGACAGGGAAACCCTGAAGCTTTCTTT
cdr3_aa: CASRPGQGNPEAFF

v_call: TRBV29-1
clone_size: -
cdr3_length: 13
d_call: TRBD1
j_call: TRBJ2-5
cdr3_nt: TGCAGCGTTGTTCGGACAGGGGTTGAGACCCAGTACTTC
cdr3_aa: CSVVRTGVETQYF

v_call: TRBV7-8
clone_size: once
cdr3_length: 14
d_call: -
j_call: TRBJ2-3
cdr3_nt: TGTGCCAGCAGCCCCGGGGCGGGGCCAGATACGCAGTATTTT
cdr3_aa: CASSPGAGPDTQYF

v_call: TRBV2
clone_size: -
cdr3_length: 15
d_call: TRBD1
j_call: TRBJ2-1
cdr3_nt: TGTGCCAGCAGTGATTTCACAGGGGTCTACAATGAGCAGTTCTTC
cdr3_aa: CASSDFTGVYNEQFF

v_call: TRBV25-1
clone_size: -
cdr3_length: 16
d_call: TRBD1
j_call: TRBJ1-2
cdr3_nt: TGTGCCAGCAGTGAAGAACTAGGGGGCGAGGGCTATGGCTACACCTTC
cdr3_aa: CASSEELGGEGYGYTF

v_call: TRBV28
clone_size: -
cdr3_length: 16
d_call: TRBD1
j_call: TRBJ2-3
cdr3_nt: TGTGCCAGCAGTCCCATACAGGGGTTGAGAACAGATACGCAGTATTTT
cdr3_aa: CASSPIQGLRTDTQYF

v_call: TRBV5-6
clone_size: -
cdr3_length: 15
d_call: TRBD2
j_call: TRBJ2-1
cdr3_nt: TGTGCCAGCAGCCAACGGGTAGCGGGAGGCAATGAGCAGTTCTTC
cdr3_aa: CASSQRVAGGNEQFF

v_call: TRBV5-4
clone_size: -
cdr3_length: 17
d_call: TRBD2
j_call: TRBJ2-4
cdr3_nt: TGTGCCAGCAGCCCTCCTCGACTAGCGGGAGGGACAAACATTCAGTACTTC
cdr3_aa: CASSPPRLAGGTNIQYF

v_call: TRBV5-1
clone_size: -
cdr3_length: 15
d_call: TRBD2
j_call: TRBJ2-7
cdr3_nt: TGCGCCAGCAGCTCCCCGGGACTAGCGGGGTCCGAGCAGTACTTC
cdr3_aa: CASSSPGLAGSEQYF

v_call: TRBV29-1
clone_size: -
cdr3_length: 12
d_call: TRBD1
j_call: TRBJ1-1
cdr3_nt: TGCAGCGTTGGACAGGGGAACACTGAAGCTTTCTTT
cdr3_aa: CSVGQGNTEAFF

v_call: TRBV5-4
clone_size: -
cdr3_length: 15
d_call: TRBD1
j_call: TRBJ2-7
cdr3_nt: TGTGCCAGCAGCGCTGGCGGGACAGGGTCCTACGAGCAGTACTTC
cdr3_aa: CASSAGGTGSYEQYF

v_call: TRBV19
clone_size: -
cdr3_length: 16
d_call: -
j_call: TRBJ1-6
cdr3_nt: TGTGCCAGTTATAATCGGCGGAGTGAGTTCGGGTTACCCCTCCACTTT
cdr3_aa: CASYNRRSEFGLPLHF

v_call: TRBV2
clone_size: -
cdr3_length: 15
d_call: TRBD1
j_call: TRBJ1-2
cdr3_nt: TGTGCCAGCAGTGAGACAGGGAATCCTAACTATGGCTACACCTTC
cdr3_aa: CASSETGNPNYGYTF

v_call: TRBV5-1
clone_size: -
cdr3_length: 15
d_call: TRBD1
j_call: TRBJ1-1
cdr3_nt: TGCGCCAGCAGCTTGGGGCAGGGGGCTAACACTGAAGCTTTCTTT
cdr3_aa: CASSLGQGANTEAFF

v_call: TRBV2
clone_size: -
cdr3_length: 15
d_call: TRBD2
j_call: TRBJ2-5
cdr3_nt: TGTGCCAGCACCGGGACTAGCGGGGGGAGGGAGACCCAGTACTTC
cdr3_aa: CASTGTSGGRETQYF

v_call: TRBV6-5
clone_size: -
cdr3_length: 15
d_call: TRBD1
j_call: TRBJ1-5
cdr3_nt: TGTGCCAGCAGGCCCGACAGGGGAGGGGGTCAGCCCCAGCATTTT
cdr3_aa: CASRPDRGGGQPQHF

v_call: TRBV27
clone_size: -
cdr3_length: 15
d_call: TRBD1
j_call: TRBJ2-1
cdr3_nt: TGTGCCAGCAGTACAGACAGGGGCCTAAACAATGAGCAGTTCTTC
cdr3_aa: CASSTDRGLNNEQFF

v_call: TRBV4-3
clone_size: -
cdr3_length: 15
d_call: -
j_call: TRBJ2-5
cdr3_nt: TGCGCCAGCAGCCAAGATACAGGCCCGGCGGAGACCCAGTACTTC
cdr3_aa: CASSQDTGPAETQYF

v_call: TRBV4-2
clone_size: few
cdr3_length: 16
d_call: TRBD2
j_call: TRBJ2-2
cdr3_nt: TGTGCCAGCAGCCAATGGCGGGAGCCGGACACCGGGGAGCTGTTTTTT
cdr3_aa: CASSQWREPDTGELFF

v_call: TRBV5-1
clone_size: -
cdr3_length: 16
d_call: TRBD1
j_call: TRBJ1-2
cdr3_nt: TGCGCCAGCAGCTTGGCCCCAGACAGGGGAACTCGCGGCTACACCTTC
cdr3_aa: CASSLAPDRGTRGYTF

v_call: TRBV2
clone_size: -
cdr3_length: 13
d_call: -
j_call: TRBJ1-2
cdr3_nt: TGTGCCAGCAGGGGGTTAGGGGATTATGGCTACACCTTC
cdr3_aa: CASRGLGDYGYTF

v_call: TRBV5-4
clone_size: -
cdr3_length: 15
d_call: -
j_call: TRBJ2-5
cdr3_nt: TGTGCCAGCAGCTTGGACGGACTAACCCAAGAGACCCAGTACTTC
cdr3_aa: CASSLDGLTQETQYF

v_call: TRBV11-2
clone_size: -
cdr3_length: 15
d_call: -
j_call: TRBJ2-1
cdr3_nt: TGTGCCAGCAGCCCGACCGGGAGCTCCTACAATGAGCAGTTCTTC
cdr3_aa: CASSPTGSSYNEQFF

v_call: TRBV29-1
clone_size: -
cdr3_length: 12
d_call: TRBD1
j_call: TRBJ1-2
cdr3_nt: TGCAGCGACCGGGACAGGGGGCACGGCTACACCTTC
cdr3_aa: CSDRDRGHGYTF

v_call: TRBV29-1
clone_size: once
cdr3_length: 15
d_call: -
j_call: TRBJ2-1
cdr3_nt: TGCAGCGCCCGACAGGTAGGAGCCCGCTACAATGAGCAGTTCTTC
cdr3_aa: CSARQVGARYNEQFF

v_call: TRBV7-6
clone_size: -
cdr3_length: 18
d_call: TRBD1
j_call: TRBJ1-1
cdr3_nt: TGTGCCAGCAGCTTAGAAAGGGAGACAGGGCAAGGGGGAACTGAAGCTTTCTTT
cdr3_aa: CASSLERETGQGGTEAFF

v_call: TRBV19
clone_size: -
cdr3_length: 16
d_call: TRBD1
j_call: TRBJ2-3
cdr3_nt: TGTGCCAGTAGTATCCGACAGGGTTTGGGCACAGATACGCAGTATTTT
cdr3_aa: CASSIRQGLGTDTQYF

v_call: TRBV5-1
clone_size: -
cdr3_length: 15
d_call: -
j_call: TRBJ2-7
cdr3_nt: TGCGCCAGCAGCTTCCTCCCCGACAGATCCTACGAGCAGTACTTC
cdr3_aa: CASSFLPDRSYEQYF

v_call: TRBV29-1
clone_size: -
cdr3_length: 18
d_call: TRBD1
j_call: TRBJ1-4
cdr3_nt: TGCAGCGCTGACGTATCCGACAGGGTAGGGCGAACTAATGAAAAACTGTTTTTT
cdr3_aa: CSADVSDRVGRTNEKLFF

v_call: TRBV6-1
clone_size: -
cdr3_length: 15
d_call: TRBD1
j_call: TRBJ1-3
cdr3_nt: TGTGCCAGCAGTGAATTCCAGGGGGGAGGAAACACCATATATTTT
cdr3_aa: CASSEFQGGGNTIYF

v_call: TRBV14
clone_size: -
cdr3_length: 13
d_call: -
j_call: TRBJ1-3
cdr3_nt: TGTGCCAGCAGCCCCCTCTTTAGCAGCACCATATATTTT
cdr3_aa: CASSPLFSSTIYF

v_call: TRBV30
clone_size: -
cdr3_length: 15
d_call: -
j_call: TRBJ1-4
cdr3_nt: TGTGCCTGGAGTGTCTTCGCAGGGAAGGACGAAAAACTGTTTTTT
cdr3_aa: CAWSVFAGKDEKLFF

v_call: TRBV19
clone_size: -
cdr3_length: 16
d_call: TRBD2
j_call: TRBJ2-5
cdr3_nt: TGTGCCAGTAGTCTCCTTAGCGGGTCCAAGATTGAGACCCAGTACTTC
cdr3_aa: CASSLLSGSKIETQYF

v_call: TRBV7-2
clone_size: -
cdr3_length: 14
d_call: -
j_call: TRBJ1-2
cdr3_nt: TGTGCCAGCAGCTTCCCCCAGGGCACCTATGGCTACACCTTC
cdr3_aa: CASSFPQGTYGYTF

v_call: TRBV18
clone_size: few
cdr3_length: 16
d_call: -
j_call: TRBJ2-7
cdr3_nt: TGTGCCAGCTCACCACGGGTTGCGGGGCGGAACTACGAGCAGTACTTC
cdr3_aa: CASSPRVAGRNYEQYF

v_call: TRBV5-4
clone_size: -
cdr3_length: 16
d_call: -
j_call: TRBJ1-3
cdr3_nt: TGTGCCAGCAGCTTGGACGCAGTTTCCTCTGGAAACACCATATATTTT
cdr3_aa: CASSLDAVSSGNTIYF

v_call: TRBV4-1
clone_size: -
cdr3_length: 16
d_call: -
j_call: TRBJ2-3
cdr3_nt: TGCGCCAGCAGGTGGGACTTCCCAACTAGCACAGATACGCAGTATTTT
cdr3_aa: CASRWDFPTSTDTQYF

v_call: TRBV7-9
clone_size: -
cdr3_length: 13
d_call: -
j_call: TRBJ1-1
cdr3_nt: TGTGCCAGCAGCTTAACCTTGAGCACTGAAGCTTTCTTT
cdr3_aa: CASSLTLSTEAFF

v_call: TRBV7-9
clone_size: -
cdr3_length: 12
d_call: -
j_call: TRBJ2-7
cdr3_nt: TGTGCCAGCAGCTTAGGGCTTCTCGAGCAGTACTTC
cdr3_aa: CASSLGLLEQYF

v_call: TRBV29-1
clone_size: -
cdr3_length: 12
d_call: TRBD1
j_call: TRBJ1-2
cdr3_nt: TGCAGCGGACAGGGCCCCAACTATGGCTACACCTTC
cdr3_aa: CSGQGPNYGYTF

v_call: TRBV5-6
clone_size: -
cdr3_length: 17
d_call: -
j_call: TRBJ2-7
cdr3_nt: TGTGCCAGCAGCTTCGTCACAGGCGGTAGGTCCTCCTACGAGCAGTACTTC
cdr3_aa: CASSFVTGGRSSYEQYF

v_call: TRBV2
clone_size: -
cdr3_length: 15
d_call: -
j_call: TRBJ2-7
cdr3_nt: TGTGCCAGCATTGAACACGCAGGGGCATCCTACGAGCAGTACTTC
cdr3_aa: CASIEHAGASYEQYF